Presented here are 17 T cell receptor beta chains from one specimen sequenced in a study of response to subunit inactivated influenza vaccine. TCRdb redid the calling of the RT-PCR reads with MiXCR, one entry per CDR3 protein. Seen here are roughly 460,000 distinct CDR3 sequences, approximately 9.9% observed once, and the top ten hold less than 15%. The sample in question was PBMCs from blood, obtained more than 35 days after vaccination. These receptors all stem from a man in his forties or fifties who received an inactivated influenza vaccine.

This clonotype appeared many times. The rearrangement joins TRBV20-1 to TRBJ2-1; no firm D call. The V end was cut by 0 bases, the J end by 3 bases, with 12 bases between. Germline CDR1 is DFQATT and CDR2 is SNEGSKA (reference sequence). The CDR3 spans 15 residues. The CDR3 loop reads CSARDPKRNYNEQFF. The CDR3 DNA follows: TGCAGTGCTAGAGATCCTAAAAGAAACTACAATGAGCAGTTCTTC.

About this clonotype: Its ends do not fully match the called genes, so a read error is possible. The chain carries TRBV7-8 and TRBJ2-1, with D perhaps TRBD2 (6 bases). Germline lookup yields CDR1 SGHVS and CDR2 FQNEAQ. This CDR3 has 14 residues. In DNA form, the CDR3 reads TGTGCCGGCAGCTCTACCGGGAGTGGCAATGAGCAGTTCTTC. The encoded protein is CAGSSTGSGNEQFF.

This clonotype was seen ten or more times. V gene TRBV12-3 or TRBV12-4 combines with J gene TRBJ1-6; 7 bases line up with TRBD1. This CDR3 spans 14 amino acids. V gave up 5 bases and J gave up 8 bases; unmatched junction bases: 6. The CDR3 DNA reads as TGTGCCAGCAGTCCTACAACAGGGGATTCACCCCTCCACTTT. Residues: CASSPTTGDSPLHF.

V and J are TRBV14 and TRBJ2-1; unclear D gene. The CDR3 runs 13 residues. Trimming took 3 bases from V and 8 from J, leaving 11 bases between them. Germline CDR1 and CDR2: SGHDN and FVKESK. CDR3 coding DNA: TGTGCCAGCAGCCAGGGGTCTGGGTATGAGCAGTTCTTC. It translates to CASSQGSGYEQFF. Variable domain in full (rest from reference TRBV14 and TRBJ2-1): EAGVTQFPSHSVIEKGQTVTLRCDPISGHDNLYWYRRVMGKEIKFLLHFVKESKQDESGMPNNRFLAERTGGTYSTLKVQPAELEDSGVYFCASSQGSGYEQFFGPGTRLTVL.

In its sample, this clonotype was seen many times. CDR3 DNA: TGTGCCAGCAGTTACAGGGACGGCACAGATACGCAGTATTTT. Its protein is CASSYRDGTDTQYF. This rearrangement joins TRBV6-5 to TRBJ2-3; D tentatively reads TRBD1 or TRBD2 (5 bases each). The germline V gene has CDR1 MNHEY and CDR2 SVGAGI. The CDR3 contains 14 residues. V was trimmed by 2 bases and J by 1 base, leaving 7 bases between them.

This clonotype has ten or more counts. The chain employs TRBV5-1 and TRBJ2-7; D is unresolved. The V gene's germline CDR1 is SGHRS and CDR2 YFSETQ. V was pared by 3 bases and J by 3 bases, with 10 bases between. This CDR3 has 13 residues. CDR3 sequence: CASSSRSSYEQYF. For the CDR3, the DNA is TGCGCCAGCAGCTCAAGATCTAGCTACGAGCAGTACTTC. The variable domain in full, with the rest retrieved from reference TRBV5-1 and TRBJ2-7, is KAGVTQTPRYLIKTRGQQVTLSCSPISGHRSVSWYQQTPGQGLQFLFEYFSETQRNKGNFPGRFSGRQFSNSRSEMNVSTLELGDSALYLCASSSRSSYEQYFGPGTRLTVT.

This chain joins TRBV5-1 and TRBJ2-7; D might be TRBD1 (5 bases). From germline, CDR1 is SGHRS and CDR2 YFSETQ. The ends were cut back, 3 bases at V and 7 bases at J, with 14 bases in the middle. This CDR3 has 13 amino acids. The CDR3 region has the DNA TGCGCCAGCAGCTACCAGACAGCCTGGGAGCAGTACTTC. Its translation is CASSYQTAWEQYF.

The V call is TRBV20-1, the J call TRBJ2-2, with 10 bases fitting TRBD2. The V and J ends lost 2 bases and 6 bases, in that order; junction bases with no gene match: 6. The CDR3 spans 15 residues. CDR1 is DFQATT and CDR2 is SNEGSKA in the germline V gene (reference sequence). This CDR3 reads CSARYGTSVAGELFF. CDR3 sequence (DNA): TGCAGTGCTAGATATGGGACTAGCGTGGCCGGGGAGCTGTTTTTT.

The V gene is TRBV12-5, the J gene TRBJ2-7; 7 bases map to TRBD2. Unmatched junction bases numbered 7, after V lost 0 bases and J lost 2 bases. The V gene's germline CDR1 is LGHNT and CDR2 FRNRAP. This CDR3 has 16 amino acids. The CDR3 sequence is CASGLVRSGTTYEQYF. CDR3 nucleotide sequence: TGTGCTAGTGGTTTGGTAAGGAGCGGGACCACCTACGAGCAGTACTTC.

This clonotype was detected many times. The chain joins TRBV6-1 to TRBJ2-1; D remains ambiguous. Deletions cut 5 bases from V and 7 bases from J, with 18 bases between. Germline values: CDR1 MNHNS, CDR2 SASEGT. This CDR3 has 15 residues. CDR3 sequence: CASSQYLLRLNEQFF. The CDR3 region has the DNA TGTGCCAGCAGTCAGTATCTCCTTAGATTAAATGAGCAGTTCTTC.

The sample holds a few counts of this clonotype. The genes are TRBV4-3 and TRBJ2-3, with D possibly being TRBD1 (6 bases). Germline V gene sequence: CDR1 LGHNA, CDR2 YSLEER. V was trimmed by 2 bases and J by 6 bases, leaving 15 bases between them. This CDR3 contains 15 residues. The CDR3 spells CASSQSQGSPDTQYF. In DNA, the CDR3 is TGCGCCAGCAGCCAATCTCAGGGGAGTCCCGATACGCAGTATTTT.

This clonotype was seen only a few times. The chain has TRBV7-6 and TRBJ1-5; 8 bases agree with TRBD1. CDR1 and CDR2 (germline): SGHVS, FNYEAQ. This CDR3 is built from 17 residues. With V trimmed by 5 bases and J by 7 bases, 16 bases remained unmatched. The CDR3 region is CASSPTLDRGNRQPQHF. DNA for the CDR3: TGTGCCAGCAGCCCGACGCTTGACAGGGGAAATCGCCAGCCCCAGCATTTT.

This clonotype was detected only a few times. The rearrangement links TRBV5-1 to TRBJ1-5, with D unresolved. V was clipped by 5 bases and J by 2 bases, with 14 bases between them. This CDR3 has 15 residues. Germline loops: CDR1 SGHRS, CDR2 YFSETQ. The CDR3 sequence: CASRKGPGGNQPQHF. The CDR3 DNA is TGCGCCAGCAGAAAAGGGCCGGGCGGCAATCAGCCCCAGCATTTT.

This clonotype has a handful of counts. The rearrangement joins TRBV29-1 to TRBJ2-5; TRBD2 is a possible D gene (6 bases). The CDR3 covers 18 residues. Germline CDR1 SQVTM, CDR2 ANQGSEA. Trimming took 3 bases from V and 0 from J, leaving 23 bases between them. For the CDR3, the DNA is TGCAGCGTTGATTGGCAAATCAGCCGACTAGACGACCAAGAGACCCAGTACTTC. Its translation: CSVDWQISRLDDQETQYF.

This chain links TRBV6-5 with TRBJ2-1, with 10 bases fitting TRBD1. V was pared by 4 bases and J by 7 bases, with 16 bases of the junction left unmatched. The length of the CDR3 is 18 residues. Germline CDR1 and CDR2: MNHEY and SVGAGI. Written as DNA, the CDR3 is TGTGCCAGCAGTTCCCCTCCCCCCGGGACAGGGGATAGGAATGAGCAGTTCTTC. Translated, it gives CASSSPPPGTGDRNEQFF.

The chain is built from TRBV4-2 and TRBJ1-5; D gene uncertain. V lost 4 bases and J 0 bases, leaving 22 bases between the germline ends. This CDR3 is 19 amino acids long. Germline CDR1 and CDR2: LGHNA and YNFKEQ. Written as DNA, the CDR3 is TGTGCCAGCAGCCGACGGCTTGAGAACAGACTTTATAGCAATCAGCCCCAGCATTTT. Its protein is CASSRRLENRLYSNQPQHF.

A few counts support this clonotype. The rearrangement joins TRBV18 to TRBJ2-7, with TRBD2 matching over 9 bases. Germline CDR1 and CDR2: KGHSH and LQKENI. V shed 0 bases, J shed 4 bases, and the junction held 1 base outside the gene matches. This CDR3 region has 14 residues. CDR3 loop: CASSPPAGGYEQYF. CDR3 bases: TGTGCCAGCTCACCACCGGCGGGAGGGTACGAGCAGTACTTC.